The 6 T cell receptor beta chains below were found in one sample sequenced in a study of blood T cells in healthy people across ages. With a J-beta primer mix and a sample-barcoded 5' primer, a second PCR ran roughly 6 to 12 cycles. TCRdb independently ran MiXCR on the 5' RACE reads; one entry per CDR3 protein. The sample comprises 1.2 million to 1.5 million distinct CDR3 sequences, approximately 59% of which are singletons, and 5% to 7% rests with the top ten. The source material was blood. The receptors shown here come from a man aged 18-30 years in good health.

In nucleotides, the CDR3 is TGTGCCAGCAGCCCCCCCGGATGGAAAGAGACCCAGTACTTC. Amino acids: CASSPPGWKETQYF. This chain links TRBV6-2 or TRBV6-3 with TRBJ2-4; D remains ambiguous. The DNA end lines up better with TRBJ2-5; the J call may be wrong. This CDR3 contains 14 residues. Germline V gene data show CDR1 as MNHEY and CDR2 as SVGEGT.

This clonotype was observed a single time. This sequence joins TRBV3-1 and TRBJ2-1; D gene ambiguous. With the DNA end fitting TRBJ2-7 better, the J assignment may be wrong. Germline assignment: CDR1 LGHDT and CDR2 YNNKEL (reference sequence). The CDR3 runs 13 residues. CDR3 in amino acids: CASLQSPNNEQYF. The CDR3 region has the DNA TGTGCCAGCCTACAAAGCCCTAACAATGAGCAGTACTTC.

This clonotype has a handful of counts. This sequence joins TRBV13 and TRBJ2-3; 12 bases map to TRBD2. CDR3 length: 16 residues. J was trimmed by 2 bases and V by 5 bases; bases with no gene match: 5. Germline-derived CDR1 and CDR2 are PRHDT and FYEKMQ (reference sequence). The chain's CDR3 is CASSIRTSGDTDTQYF. In DNA, the CDR3 is TGTGCCAGCAGCATTCGGACTAGCGGGGACACAGATACGCAGTATTTT. The full variable domain, with the rest looked up from reference TRBV13 and TRBJ2-3, is AAGVIQSPRHLIKEKRETATLKCYPIPRHDTVYWYQQGPGQDPQFLISFYEKMQSDKGSIPDRFSAQQFSDYHSELNMSSLELGDSALYFCASSIRTSGDTDTQYFGPGTRLTVL.

The rearrangement uses TRBV6-1 and TRBJ2-1, with a tentative D call TRBD2 (6 bases). The CDR3 loop spans 14 amino acids. With 3 bases removed from V and 9 bases from J, the gap between germline ends came to 15 bases. Germline V gives CDR1 MNHNS, CDR2 SASEGT. CDR3 sequence reads: CASSDVRGTIEQFF. The CDR3 nucleotides are TGTGCCAGCAGTGATGTACGCGGGACGATTGAGCAGTTCTTC.

The chain has TRBV29-1 and TRBJ2-1, with TRBD1 matching 9 bases. The trim removed 7 bases at V and 10 bases at J, leaving 11 bases unmatched. The CDR3 spans 13 residues. Germline loops: CDR1 SQVTM, CDR2 ANQGSEA. CDR3 nucleotides: TGCAGCGCAGACCAGGGGGGACAGGGAGAGCAGTTCTTC. Amino acid sequence: CSADQGGQGEQFF.

The V gene is TRBV6-1, the J gene TRBJ1-1; TRBD1 might be the D (6 bases). Trimming removed 3 bases at V and 5 bases at J, with 13 bases between. Germline V CDR1 and CDR2: MNHNS, SASEGT. CDR3 size: 14 residues. CDR3 protein: CASSEYRVGTEAFF. In nucleotides, the CDR3 is TGTGCCAGCAGTGAGTACAGGGTGGGAACTGAAGCTTTCTTT.